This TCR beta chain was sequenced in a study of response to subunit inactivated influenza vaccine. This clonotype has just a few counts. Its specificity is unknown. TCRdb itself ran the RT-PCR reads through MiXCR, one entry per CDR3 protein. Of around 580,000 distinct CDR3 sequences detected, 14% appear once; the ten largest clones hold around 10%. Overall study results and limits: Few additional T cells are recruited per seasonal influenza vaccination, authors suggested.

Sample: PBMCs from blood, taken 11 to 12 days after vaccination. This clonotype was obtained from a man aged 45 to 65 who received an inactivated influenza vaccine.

The CDR3 here is CASSARDGMNTEAFF. CDR3 coding DNA: TGTGCCAGTAGTGCCCGGGACGGGATGAACACTGAAGCTTTCTTT. The chain combines TRBV19 with TRBJ1-1; D possibly corresponds to TRBD1 (5 bases). Germline lookup yields CDR1 LNHDA and CDR2 SQIVND (reference sequence). This CDR3 comprises 15 residues. Trimming shortened V by 5 bases and J by 0 bases, and 13 bases separated the two germline ends.